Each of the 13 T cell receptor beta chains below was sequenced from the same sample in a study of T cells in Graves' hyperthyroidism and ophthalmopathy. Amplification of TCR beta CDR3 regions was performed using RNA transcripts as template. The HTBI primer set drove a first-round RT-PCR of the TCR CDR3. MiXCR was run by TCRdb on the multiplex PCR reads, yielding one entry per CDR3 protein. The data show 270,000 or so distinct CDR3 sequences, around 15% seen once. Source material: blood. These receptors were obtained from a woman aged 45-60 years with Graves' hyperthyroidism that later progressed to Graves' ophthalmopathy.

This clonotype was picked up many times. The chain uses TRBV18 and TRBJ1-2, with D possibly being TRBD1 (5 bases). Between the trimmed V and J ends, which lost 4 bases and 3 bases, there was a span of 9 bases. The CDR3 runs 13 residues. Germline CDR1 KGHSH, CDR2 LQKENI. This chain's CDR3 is CASSRQGDYGYTF. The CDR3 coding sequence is TGTGCCAGCTCACGGCAGGGAGACTATGGCTACACCTTC.

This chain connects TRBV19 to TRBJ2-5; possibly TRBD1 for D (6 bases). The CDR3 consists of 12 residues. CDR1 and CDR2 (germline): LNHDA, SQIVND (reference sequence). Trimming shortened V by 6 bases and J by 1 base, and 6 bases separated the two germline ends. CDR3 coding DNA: TGTGCCAGTAGGGACAGCCAAGAGACCCAGTACTTC. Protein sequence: CASRDSQETQYF.

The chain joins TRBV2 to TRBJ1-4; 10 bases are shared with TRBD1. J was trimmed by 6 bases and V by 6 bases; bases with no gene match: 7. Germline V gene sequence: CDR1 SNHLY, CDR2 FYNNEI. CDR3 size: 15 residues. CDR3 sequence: CASRGTGTGDEKLFF. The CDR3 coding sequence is TGTGCCAGCAGGGGGACCGGGACAGGGGATGAAAAACTGTTTTTT.

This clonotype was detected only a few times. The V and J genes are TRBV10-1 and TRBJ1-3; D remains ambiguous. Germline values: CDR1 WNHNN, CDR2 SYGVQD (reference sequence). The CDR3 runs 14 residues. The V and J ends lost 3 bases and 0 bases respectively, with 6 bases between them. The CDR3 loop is CASSDGFSGNTIYF. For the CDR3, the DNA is TGCGCCAGCAGTGACGGATTCTCTGGAAACACCATATATTTT.

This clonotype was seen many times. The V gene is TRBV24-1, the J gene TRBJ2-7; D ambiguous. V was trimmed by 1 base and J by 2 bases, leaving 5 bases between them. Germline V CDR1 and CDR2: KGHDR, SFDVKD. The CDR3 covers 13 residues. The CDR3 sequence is CATSDFRTYEQYF. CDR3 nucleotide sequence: TGTGCCACCAGTGATTTTAGGACCTACGAGCAGTACTTC.

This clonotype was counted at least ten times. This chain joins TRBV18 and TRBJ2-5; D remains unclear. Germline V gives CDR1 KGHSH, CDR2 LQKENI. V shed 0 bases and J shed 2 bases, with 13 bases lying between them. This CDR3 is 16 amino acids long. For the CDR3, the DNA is TGTGCCAGCTCACCACCAGAAGGTGTGGGTCAAGAGACCCAGTACTTC. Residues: CASSPPEGVGQETQYF.

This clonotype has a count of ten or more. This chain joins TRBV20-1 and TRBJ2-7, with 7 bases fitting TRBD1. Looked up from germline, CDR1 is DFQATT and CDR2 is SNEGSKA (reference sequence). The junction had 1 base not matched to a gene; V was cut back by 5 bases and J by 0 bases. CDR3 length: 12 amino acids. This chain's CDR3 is CSARTGSYEQYF. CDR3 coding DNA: TGCAGTGCTCGGACAGGCTCCTACGAGCAGTACTTC.

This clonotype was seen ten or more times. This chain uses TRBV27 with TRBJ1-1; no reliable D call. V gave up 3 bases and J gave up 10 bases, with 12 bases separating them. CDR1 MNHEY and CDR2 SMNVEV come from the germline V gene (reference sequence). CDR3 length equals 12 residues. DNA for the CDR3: TGTGCCAGCAGTTTTGCAGGAAGGGTAGCTTTCTTT. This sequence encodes CASSFAGRVAFF.

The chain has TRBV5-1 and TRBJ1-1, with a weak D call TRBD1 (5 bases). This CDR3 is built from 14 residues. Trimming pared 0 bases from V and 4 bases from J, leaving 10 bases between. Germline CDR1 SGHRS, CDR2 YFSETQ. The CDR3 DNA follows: TGCGCCAGCAGCTTGGCGATGGGGACCACTGAAGCTTTCTTT. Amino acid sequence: CASSLAMGTTEAFF.

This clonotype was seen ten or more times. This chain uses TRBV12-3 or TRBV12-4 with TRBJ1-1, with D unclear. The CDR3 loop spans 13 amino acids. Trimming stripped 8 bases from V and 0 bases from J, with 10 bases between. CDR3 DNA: TGTGCCAGCTCTTTTGGAATGAACACTGAAGCTTTCTTT. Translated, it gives CASSFGMNTEAFF.

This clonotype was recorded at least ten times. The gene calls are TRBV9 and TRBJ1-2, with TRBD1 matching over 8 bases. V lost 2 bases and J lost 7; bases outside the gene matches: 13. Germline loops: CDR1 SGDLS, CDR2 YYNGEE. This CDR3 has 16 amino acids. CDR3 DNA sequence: TGTGCCAGCAGCGTTCCGGACAGGGCACGCATAATTGGCTACACCTTC. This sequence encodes CASSVPDRARIIGYTF.

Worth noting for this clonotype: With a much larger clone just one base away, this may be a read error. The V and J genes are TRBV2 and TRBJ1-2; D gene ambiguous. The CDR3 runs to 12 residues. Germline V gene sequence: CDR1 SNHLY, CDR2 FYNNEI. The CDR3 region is CVSNSEEEGYTF. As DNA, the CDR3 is TGTGTCAGCAACAGCGAGGAGGAGGGCTACACCTTC. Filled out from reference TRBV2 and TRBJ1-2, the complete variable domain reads EPEVTQTPSHQVTQMGQEVILRCVPISNHLYFYWYRQILGQKVEFLVSFYNNEISEKSEIFDDQFSVERPDGSNFTLKIRSTKLEDSAMYFCVSNSEEEGYTFGSGTRLTVV.

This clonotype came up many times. The CDR3 DNA sequence: TGCAGTGCTAGAGAGGGTAGCGGGTTTTACGAGCAGTACTTC. This translates into CSAREGSGFYEQYF. The chain combines TRBV20-1 with TRBJ2-7; 7 bases fit TRBD2. With V trimmed by 0 bases and J by 4 bases, 6 bases remained unmatched. This CDR3 spans 14 amino acids. CDR1 and CDR2 from the germline V gene are DFQATT and SNEGSKA (reference sequence).